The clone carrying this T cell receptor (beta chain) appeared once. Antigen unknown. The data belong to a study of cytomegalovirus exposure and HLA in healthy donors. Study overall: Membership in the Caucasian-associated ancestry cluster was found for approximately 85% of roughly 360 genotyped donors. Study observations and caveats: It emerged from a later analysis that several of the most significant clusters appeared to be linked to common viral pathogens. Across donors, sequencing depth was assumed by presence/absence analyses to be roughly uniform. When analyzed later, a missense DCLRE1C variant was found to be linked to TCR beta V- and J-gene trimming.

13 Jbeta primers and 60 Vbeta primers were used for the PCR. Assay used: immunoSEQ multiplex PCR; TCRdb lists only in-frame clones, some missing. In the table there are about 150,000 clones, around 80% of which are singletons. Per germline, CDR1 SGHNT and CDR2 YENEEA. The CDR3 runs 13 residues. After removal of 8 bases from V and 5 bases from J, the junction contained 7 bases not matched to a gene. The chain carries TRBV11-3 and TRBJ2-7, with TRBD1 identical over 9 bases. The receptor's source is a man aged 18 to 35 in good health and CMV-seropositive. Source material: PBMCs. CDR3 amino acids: CASAEGQGDEQYF. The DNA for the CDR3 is TGTGCCAGCGCCGAGGGACAGGGCGACGAGCAGTACTTC.